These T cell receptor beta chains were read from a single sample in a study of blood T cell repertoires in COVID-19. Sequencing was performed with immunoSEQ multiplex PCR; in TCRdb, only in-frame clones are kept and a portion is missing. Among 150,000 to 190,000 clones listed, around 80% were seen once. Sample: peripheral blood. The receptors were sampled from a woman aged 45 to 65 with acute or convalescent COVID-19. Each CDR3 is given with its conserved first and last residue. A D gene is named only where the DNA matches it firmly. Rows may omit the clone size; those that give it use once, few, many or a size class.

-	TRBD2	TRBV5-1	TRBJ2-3	CASGTSGGAGDTQYF	TGCGCCAGCGGAACTAGCGGGGGGGCTGGAGATACGCAGTATTTT
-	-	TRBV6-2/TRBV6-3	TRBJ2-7	CASSSPIPHEQYF	TGTGCCAGCAGCTCCCCTATTCCCCACGAGCAGTACTTC
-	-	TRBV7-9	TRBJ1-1	CASSEGKVNTEAFF	TGTGCCAGCAGCGAGGGAAAAGTGAACACTGAAGCTTTCTTT
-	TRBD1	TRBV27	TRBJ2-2	CASSYSGARTGLHGELFF	TGTGCCAGCAGTTACTCCGGCGCCCGGACAGGGCTCCACGGGGAGCTGTTTTTT
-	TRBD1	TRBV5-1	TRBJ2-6	CASRRDRGLGSGANVLTF	TGCGCCAGCAGGAGGGACAGGGGTTTAGGCTCTGGGGCCAACGTCCTGACTTTC
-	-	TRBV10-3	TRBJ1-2	CAISDTPDIYGYTF	TGTGCCATCAGTGACACCCCCGACATCTATGGCTACACCTTC
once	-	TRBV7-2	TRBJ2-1	CASSLAGVNYNEQFF	TGTGCCAGCAGCTTAGCGGGAGTTAACTACAATGAGCAGTTCTTC
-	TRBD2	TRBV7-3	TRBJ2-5	CASSRGLAGETQYF	TGTGCCAGCAGCAGGGGACTAGCGGGAGAGACCCAGTACTTC
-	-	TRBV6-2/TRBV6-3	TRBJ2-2	CASSGPRGGNTGELFF	TGTGCCAGCAGCGGACCACGTGGAGGGAACACCGGGGAGCTGTTTTTT
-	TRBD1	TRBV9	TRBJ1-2	CASSAATGGGYTF	TGTGCCAGCAGCGCGGCGACAGGGGGGGGCTACACCTTC
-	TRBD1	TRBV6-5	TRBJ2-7	CASTVPGQGNEQYF	TGTGCCAGCACAGTCCCGGGACAGGGGAACGAGCAGTACTTC
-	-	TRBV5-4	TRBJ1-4	CASSLGGASEKLFF	TGTGCCAGCAGCTTGGGTGGGGCCTCTGAAAAACTGTTTTTT
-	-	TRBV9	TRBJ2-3	CASSVGLGGTDTQYF	TGTGCCAGCAGCGTAGGTCTAGGGGGCACAGATACGCAGTATTTT
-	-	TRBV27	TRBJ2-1	CASSSGAGAYNEQFF	TGTGCCAGCAGTTCAGGGGCCGGTGCCTACAATGAGCAGTTCTTC
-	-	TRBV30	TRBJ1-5	CAWSSTGSQPQHF	TGTGCCTGGAGTTCTACAGGGTCTCAGCCCCAGCATTTT
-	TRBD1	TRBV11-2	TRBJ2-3	CASSLDRVDREYF	TGTGCCAGCAGCTTAGATCGGGTGGACAGGGAGTATTTT
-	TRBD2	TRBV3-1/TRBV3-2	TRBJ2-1	CASRLTSVPHNEQFF	TGTGCCAGCAGATTGACTAGCGTACCCCACAATGAGCAGTTCTTC
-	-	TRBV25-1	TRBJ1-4	CASGPTGSEKLFF	TGTGCCAGCGGACCAACAGGGAGCGAAAAACTGTTTTTT
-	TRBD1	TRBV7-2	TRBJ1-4	CASSLVRQRQGAKKLFF	TGTGCCAGCAGCTTAGTGCGTCAGCGACAGGGGGCAAAAAAACTGTTTTTT
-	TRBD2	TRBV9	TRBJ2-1	CASSVGGEGYNEQFF	TGTGCCAGCAGCGTAGGAGGGGAGGGTTACAATGAGCAGTTCTTC
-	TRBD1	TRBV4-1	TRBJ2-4	CASSHDRDRGTAKNIQYF	TGCGCCAGCAGCCACGATAGGGACAGGGGTACGGCCAAAAACATTCAGTACTTC
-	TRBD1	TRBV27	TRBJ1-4	CASSPGQVIATNEKLFF	TGTGCCAGCAGTCCGGGACAGGTCATTGCAACTAATGAAAAACTGTTTTTT
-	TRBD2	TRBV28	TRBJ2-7	CASRPSGRAYEQYF	TGTGCCAGCAGACCTAGCGGGAGGGCCTACGAGCAGTACTTC
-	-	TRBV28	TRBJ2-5	CASSSLAGREGQETQYF	TGTGCCAGCAGTTCTCTTGCCGGGAGAGAGGGTCAAGAGACCCAGTACTTC
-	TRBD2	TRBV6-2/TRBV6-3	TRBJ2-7	CASSYSVAGGRSYEQYF	TGTGCCAGCAGTTACTCGGTAGCGGGGGGCCGATCCTACGAGCAGTACTTC
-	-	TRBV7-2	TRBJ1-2	CASSPTLAETNYGYTF	TGTGCCAGCAGCCCAACCCTGGCAGAAACTAACTATGGCTACACCTTC
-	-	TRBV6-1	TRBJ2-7	CASSEEQTDSSYEQYF	TGTGCCAGCAGTGAAGAACAGACAGACAGCTCCTACGAGCAGTACTTC
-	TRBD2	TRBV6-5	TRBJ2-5	CASGESGSQETQYF	TGTGCCAGCGGCGAGAGCGGGAGTCAAGAGACCCAGTACTTC
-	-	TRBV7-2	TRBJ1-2	CASSQGFQRGGYTF	TGTGCCAGCAGCCAGGGGTTCCAGAGGGGAGGCTACACCTTC
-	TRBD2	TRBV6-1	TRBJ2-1	CASRASGMSDEQFF	TGTGCCAGCAGAGCTAGCGGGATGTCTGATGAGCAGTTCTTC
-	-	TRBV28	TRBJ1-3	CASSVQAFGGNTIYF	TGTGCCAGCAGCGTACAGGCCTTCGGTGGAAACACCATATATTTT
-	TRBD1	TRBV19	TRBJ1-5	CASTRGRGRIGNQPQHF	TGTGCCAGTACCCGCGGCAGGGGGCGGATAGGCAATCAGCCCCAGCATTTT
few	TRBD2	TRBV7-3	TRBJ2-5	CASSLNSGGAGETQYF	TGTGCCAGCAGCTTAAATAGCGGGGGGGCCGGAGAGACCCAGTACTTC
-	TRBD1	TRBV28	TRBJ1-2	CASSGTGRINYGYTF	TGTGCCAGCAGTGGGACAGGGAGGATTAACTATGGCTACACCTTC
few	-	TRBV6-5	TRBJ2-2	CASSPQGGNTGELFF	TGTGCCAGCAGCCCGCAGGGGGGGAACACCGGGGAGCTGTTTTTT
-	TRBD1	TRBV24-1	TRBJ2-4	CATSPGQGLNIQYF	TGTGCCACCAGCCCGGGACAGGGCTTAAACATTCAGTACTTC
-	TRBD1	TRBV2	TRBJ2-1	CASTWRGAGGNEQFF	TGTGCCAGCACCTGGAGAGGGGCAGGGGGCAATGAGCAGTTCTTC
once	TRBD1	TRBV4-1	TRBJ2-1	CASSQGAAGQVF	TGCGCCAGCAGCCAAGGGGCCGCGGGACAGGTCTTC
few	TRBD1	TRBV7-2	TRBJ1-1	CASSSTTGLNTEAFF	TGTGCCAGCAGCTCGACGACAGGGCTGAACACTGAAGCTTTCTTT
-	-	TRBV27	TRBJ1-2	CASSITGPSSRGYTF	TGTGCCAGCAGTATCACAGGGCCCTCTAGTCGGGGCTACACCTTC
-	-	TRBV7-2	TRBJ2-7	CASSNTYEQYF	TGTGCCAGCAGCAATACCTACGAGCAGTACTTC
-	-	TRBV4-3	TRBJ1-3	CASSQLRGPPGNTIYF	TGCGCCAGCAGCCAACTCAGGGGACCTCCTGGAAACACCATATATTTT
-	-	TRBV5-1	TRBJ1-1	CASSLGGRLNTEAFF	TGCGCCAGCAGCTTGGGGGGGCGTTTGAACACTGAAGCTTTCTTT
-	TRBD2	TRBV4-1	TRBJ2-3	CASSQDLSSGRTDTQYF	TGCGCCAGCAGCCAAGATCTATCTAGCGGGAGGACGGATACGCAGTATTTT
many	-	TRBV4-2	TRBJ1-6	CASSQDSQAGSPLHF	TGTGCCAGCAGCCAAGATTCCCAGGCCGGCTCACCCCTCCACTTT
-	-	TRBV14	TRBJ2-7	CASSQAMFGEQYF	TGTGCCAGCAGCCAAGCGATGTTCGGGGAGCAGTACTTC
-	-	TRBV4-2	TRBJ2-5	CASSQDWLGLETQYF	TGTGCCAGCAGCCAAGATTGGCTAGGACTGGAGACCCAGTACTTC
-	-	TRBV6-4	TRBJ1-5	CASSEGPGWGGTQHF	TGTGCCAGCAGTGAGGGCCCGGGCTGGGGGGGAACCCAGCATTTT
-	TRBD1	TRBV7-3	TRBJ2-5	CASSSGQDGTQYF	TGTGCCAGCAGCTCGGGACAGGACGGTACCCAGTACTTC
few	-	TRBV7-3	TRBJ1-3	CASSPLTGLNSGNTIYF	TGTGCCAGCAGCCCCCTAACAGGGTTGAACTCTGGAAACACCATATATTTT
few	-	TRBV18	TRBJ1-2	CASSPGTGRNYGYTF	TGTGCCAGCTCACCAGGCACAGGACGGAACTATGGCTACACCTTC
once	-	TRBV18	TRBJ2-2	CASSQTRGGGITGELFF	TGTGCCAGCTCGCAGACCCGGGGAGGAGGTATCACCGGGGAGCTGTTTTTT
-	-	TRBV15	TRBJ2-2	CATSRDLRRGPGGGGELFF	TGTGCCACCAGCAGAGATCTTCGCAGGGGGCCGGGAGGAGGCGGGGAGCTGTTTTTT
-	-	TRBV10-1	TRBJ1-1	CASSEDNMGTEAFF	TGCGCCAGCAGTGAAGACAACATGGGCACTGAAGCTTTCTTT
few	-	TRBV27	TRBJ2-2	CASSLRLLIGELFF	TGTGCCAGCAGTTTGAGGCTTCTCATCGGGGAGCTGTTTTTT
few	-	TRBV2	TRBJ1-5	CASRASNQPQHF	TGTGCCAGCAGAGCAAGCAATCAGCCCCAGCATTTT